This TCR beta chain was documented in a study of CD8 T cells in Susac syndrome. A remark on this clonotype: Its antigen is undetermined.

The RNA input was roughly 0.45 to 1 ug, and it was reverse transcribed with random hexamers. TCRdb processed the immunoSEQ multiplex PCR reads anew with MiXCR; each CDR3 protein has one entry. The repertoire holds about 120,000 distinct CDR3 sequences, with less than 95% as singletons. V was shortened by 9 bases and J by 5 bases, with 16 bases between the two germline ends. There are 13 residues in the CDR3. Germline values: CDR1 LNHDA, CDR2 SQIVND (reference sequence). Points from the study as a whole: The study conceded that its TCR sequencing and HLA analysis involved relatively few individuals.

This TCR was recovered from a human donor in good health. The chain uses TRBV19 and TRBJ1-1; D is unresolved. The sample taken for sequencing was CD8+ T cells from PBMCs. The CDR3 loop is CASPSPGWTEAFF. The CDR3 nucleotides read TGTGCCAGCCCAAGCCCGGGGTGGACTGAAGCTTTCTTT.